Presented here are 8 T cell receptor beta chains from one specimen sequenced in a study of Ad26.COV2.S vaccination and SARS-CoV-2 variants (dated by TCRdb to 2020 to 2023). The sample's treatment or condition, from its label and the paper: 15 to 20 received Ad26.COV2.S at low or high dose, single or two shots; 5 received placebo; per-sample allocation not given. For vaccine and placebo recipients, repertoires were sequenced using samples collected on day 63 after the first injection. Libraries were prepared through the immunoSEQ multiplex PCR assay. Entries here come from immuneACCESS through TCRdb and include only in-frame sequences with V and J called. Some clones fail to appear in such tables; in the studies checked, an unresolved V gene covers under half of the shortfall, and the cause of the remainder is unknown. The sample table shows around 270,000 clones, and around 88% are seen once. About 2.7% of the sample is held by the ten biggest clonotypes.

Sequencing was performed on peripheral blood, taken in a trial of Ad26.COV2.S vaccine versus placebo. Receptors were obtained from a person aged 18 to 65 who received the Ad26.COV2.S COVID-19 vaccine or a placebo.

The J gene is TRBJ2-4, the V gene TRBV21-1; the D call TRBD1 from the table was never checked on the DNA. TRBV21-1 constitutes a pseudogene. The CDR3 runs 13 residues. The CDR3 reads CASRQGAKNIQYF. In DNA, the CDR3 is TGTGCCAGCAGACAGGGGGCCAAAAACATTCAGTACTTC.

The chain is built from TRBV6-6 and TRBJ1-6; tentative D call: TRBD1 (5 bases). Germline-derived CDR1 and CDR2 are MNHNY and SVGAGI (reference sequence). This CDR3 region has 15 residues. V was shortened by 6 bases and J by 10 bases, with 19 bases between the two germline ends. CDR3 DNA sequence: TGTGCCAGCAGCCTCTCCACCGGCGGGGGATCACCCCTCCACTTT. It specifies CASSLSTGGGSPLHF.

This chain connects TRBV15 to TRBJ2-6, with D hard to call. V was shortened by 1 base and J by 0 bases, with 7 bases between the two germline ends. Per germline, CDR1 LNHNV and CDR2 YYDKDF (reference sequence). The CDR3 is made up of 16 amino acids. DNA of the CDR3: TGTGCCACCAGCAGAGGGCACACCTCTGGGGCCAACGTCCTGACTTTC. Protein: CATSRGHTSGANVLTF.

There are a few counts of this clone. The chain combines TRBV4-3 with TRBJ2-1; TRBD2 might be the D (6 bases). The germline V gene encodes CDR1 LGHNA and CDR2 YSLEER. Deletions cut 0 bases from V and 7 bases from J, with 16 bases between. The CDR3 sequence is 16 residues long. CDR3 coding DNA: TGCGCCAGCAGCCAAGATCCGGGACGGGGAGGTAATGAGCAGTTCTTC. This encodes CASSQDPGRGGNEQFF.

The genes are TRBV27 and TRBJ2-7; 11 positions match TRBD2. V lost 5 bases, J lost 1 base, and 4 bases stayed unmatched. Germline CDR1 MNHEY, CDR2 SMNVEV (reference sequence). The CDR3 length is 15 residues. As DNA, the CDR3 is TGTGCCAGCAGTCCCCTAGCGGGAGGTTCCTACGAGCAGTACGTC. Amino acids: CASSPLAGGSYEQYV.

V is TRBV7-2 and J is TRBJ2-3, with 14 bases fitting TRBD2. Losses at the gene ends were 2 bases for V and 2 bases for J; bases not matched to a gene: 9. The CDR3 runs to 19 residues. The germline V gene encodes CDR1 SGHTA and CDR2 FQGNSA. The CDR3: CASSLIPGLAGGPTDTQYF. CDR3 in DNA: TGTGCCAGCAGCTTAATTCCCGGACTAGCGGGAGGCCCCACAGATACGCAGTATTTT.

The gene calls are TRBV6-5 and TRBJ2-7; 7 nucleotides align to TRBD1. With 0 bases clipped from V and 3 bases from J, the junction kept 5 bases outside the gene matches. CDR1 and CDR2 from the germline V gene are MNHEY and SVGAGI. The CDR3 sequence is 15 residues long. DNA of the CDR3: TGTGCCAGCAGTTACTCAAGACAGGGTGGCTACGAGCAGTACTTC. Residues: CASSYSRQGGYEQYF.

This chain joins TRBV6-5 and TRBJ2-2; no definite D call. The V gene's germline CDR1 is MNHEY and CDR2 SVGAGI. The V gene lost 0 bases and the J gene lost 6 bases, with 14 bases spanning the gap. CDR3 length: 16 residues. The CDR3 DNA sequence: TGTGCCAGCAGTTACTCGGCTAGTTTGCACCCCGGGGAGCTGTTTTTT. Its protein is CASSYSASLHPGELFF.